This T cell receptor (beta chain) was identified in a study of cytomegalovirus exposure and HLA in healthy donors. Study results and caveats: The investigators catalogued 164 TCR beta chains as cytomegalovirus-associated. The number of N-insertions in an Asian-associated ancestry cluster was reportedly below the 666-donor mean in a later analysis.

V lost 4 bases, J lost 2 bases, and 3 bases stayed unmatched. The CDR3 sequence is 13 residues long. CDR1 and CDR2 from the germline V gene are SGHDT and YYEEEE. In the PCR, 60 Vbeta and 13 Jbeta primers were used. Methods used by the authors: A later analysis tallied 80 million to 100 million unique TCR beta chains, some 12 million of them shared. Measured with immunoSEQ multiplex PCR; TCRdb has only the in-frame clones, and not every one. That table supplies the V and J calls and clone size; D and trimming were determined from the DNA. The sample includes around 180,000 clones, around 79% seen only once; the top ten take about 1.6%. Donors counted as nominally healthy when sampled, yet unrecorded immune exposures were likely. Notes on this clone: Its specificity is unknown.

Material: PBMCs. V and J are TRBV5-6 and TRBJ2-7, with TRBD1 matching 7 bases. The clonotype was recovered from a woman aged 45-60 years in good health and CMV-seronegative. In nucleotides, the CDR3 is TGTGCCAGCAGCCGGGACAGACCCTACGAGCAGTACTTC. Encoded protein: CASSRDRPYEQYF.